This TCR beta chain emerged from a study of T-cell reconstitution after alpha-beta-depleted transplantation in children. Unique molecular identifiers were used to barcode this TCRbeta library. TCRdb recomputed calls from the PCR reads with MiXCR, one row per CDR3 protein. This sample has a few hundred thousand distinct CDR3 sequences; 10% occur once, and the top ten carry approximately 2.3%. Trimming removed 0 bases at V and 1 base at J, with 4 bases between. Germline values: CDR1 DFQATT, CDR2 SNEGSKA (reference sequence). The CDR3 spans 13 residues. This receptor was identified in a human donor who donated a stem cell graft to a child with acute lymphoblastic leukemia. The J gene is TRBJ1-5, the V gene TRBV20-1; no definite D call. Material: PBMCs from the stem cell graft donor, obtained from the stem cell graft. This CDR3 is CSARDPSNQPQHF. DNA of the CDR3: TGCAGTGCTAGAGATCCCAGCAATCAGCCCCAGCATTTT.